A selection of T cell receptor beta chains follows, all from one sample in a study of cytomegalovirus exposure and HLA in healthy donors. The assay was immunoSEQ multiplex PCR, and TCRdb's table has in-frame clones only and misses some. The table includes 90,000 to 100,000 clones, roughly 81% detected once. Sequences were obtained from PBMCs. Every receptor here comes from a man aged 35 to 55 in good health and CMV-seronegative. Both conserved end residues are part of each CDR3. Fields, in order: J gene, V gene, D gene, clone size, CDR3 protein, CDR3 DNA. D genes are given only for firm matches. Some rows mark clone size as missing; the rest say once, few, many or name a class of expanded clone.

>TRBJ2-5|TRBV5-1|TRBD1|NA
CASSIGQGLFETQYF
TGCGCCAGCAGCATCGGACAGGGGTTGTTTGAGACCCAGTACTTC
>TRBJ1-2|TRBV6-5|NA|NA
CASSLEDSSIYGYTF
TGTGCCAGCAGTCTTGAGGACAGCAGTATCTATGGCTACACCTTC
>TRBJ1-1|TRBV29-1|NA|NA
CSVAPGLEAFF
TGCAGCGTAGCTCCGGGACTTGAAGCTTTCTTT
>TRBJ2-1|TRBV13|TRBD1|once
CASSPRDRAYNEQFF
TGTGCCAGCAGCCCCCGGGACAGAGCCTACAATGAGCAGTTCTTC
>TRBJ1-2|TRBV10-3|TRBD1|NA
CAISESGTGGYGYTF
TGTGCCATCAGTGAGTCTGGGACAGGGGGCTATGGCTACACCTTC
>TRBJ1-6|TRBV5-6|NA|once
CASSLWGRYSPLHF
TGTGCCAGCAGCTTGTGGGGGAGGTATTCACCCCTCCACTTT
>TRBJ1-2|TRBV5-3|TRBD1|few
CARSPTEQGLCGYTF
TGTGCCAGAAGCCCAACCGAACAGGGGTTGTGTGGCTACACCTTC
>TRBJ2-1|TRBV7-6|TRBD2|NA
CASSLVNLAGAYNEQFF
TGTGCCAGCAGCTTAGTGAACCTAGCGGGGGCCTACAATGAGCAGTTCTTC
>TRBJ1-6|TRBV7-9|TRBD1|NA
CASSSGTGINSPLHF
TGTGCCAGCAGCTCCGGGACAGGGATAAATTCACCCCTCCACTTT
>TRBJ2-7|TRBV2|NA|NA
CASEVFPYEQYF
TGTGCCAGCGAGGTGTTTCCCTACGAGCAGTACTTC
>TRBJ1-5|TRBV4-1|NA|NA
CASSPGAYEGQPQHF
TGCGCCAGCAGCCCGGGAGCTTATGAGGGTCAGCCCCAGCATTTT
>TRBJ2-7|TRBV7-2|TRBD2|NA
CASSLLGGVWAYEQYF
TGTGCCAGCAGCTTGCTCGGGGGGGTGTGGGCCTACGAGCAGTACTTC
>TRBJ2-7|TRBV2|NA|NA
CASSVGGNEQYF
TGTGCCAGCAGTGTGGGGGGAAACGAGCAGTACTTC
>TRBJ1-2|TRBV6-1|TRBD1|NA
CASNKQGVGYGYTF
TGTGCCAGCAACAAACAGGGGGTCGGTTATGGCTACACCTTC
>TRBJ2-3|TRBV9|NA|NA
CASSADSGNPGDTQYF
TGTGCCAGCAGCGCGGACTCCGGGAACCCAGGAGATACGCAGTATTTT
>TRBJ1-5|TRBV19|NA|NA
CASSIAGAGQPQHF
TGTGCCAGTAGTATTGCGGGGGCTGGGCAGCCCCAGCATTTT
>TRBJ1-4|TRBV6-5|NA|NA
CASSSDKVEKLFF
TGTGCCAGCAGTTCCGACAAGGTTGAAAAACTGTTTTTT
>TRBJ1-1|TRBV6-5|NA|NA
CASRRGKGENTEAFF
TGTGCCAGCAGGAGGGGGAAGGGAGAGAACACTGAAGCTTTCTTT
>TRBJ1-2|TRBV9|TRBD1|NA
CASMSPPGTGGYGYTF
TGTGCCAGCATGTCCCCTCCCGGGACAGGGGGCTATGGCTACACCTTC
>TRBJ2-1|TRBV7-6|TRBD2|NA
CASSSGTSGGANEQFF
TGTGCCAGCAGCTCCGGGACTAGCGGGGGGGCCAATGAGCAGTTCTTC
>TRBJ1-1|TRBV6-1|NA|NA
CASRRVGGLNTEAFF
TGTGCCAGCAGGAGGGTGGGGGGTTTGAACACTGAAGCTTTCTTT
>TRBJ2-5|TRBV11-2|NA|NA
CASSALGRGPNQETQYF
TGTGCCAGCAGCGCATTAGGGCGGGGGCCAAACCAAGAGACCCAGTACTTC
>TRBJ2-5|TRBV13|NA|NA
CASSLADQETQYF
TGTGCCAGCAGCTTAGCAGACCAAGAGACCCAGTACTTC
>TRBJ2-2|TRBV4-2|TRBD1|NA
CASSRDRGPAGELFF
TGTGCCAGCAGCCGGGACAGGGGTCCGGCCGGGGAGCTGTTTTTT
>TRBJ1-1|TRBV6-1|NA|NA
CASSWDFLTEAFF
TGTGCCAGCAGTTGGGACTTCCTCACTGAAGCTTTCTTT
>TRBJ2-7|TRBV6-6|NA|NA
CASSYGSGVISYEQYF
TGTGCCAGCAGTTACGGATCCGGGGTAATATCCTACGAGCAGTACTTC
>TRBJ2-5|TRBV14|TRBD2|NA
CASSGSGGETQYF
TGTGCCAGCAGCGGTAGCGGGGGAGAGACCCAGTACTTC
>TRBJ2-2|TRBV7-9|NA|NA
CASSPQGGVTGELFF
TGTGCCAGCAGCCCCCAGGGGGGCGTCACCGGGGAGCTGTTTTTT
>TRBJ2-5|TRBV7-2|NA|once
CASSYTGLQETQYF
TGTGCCAGCAGCTATACGGGACTCCAAGAGACCCAGTACTTC
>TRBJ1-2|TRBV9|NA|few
CASSAPTGSSVGYTF
TGTGCCAGCAGCGCCCCAACAGGATCGTCAGTGGGCTACACCTTC
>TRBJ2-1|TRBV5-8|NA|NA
CASSFRFEQFF
TGTGCCAGCAGCTTTCGGTTTGAGCAGTTCTTC
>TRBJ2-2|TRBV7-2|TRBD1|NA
CASSPGQGVNTGELFF
TGTGCCAGCAGCCCCGGGCAGGGGGTGAACACCGGGGAGCTGTTTTTT
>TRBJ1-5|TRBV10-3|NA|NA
CAISESGQAFRTQHF
TGTGCCATCAGTGAGTCGGGACAAGCCTTTAGGACCCAGCATTTT
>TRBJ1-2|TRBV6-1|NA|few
CASSDYPESGYTF
TGTGCCAGCAGTGACTATCCTGAATCCGGCTACACCTTC
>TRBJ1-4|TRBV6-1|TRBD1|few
CASRGTGQVEKLFF
TGTGCCAGCAGGGGGACAGGACAGGTTGAAAAACTGTTTTTT
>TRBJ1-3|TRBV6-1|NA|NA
CASSERPAFQSGNTIYF
TGTGCCAGCAGTGAAAGGCCAGCGTTTCAATCTGGAAACACCATATATTTT
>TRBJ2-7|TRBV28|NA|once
CASYSAGGNYEQYF
TGTGCCAGCTACTCGGCAGGGGGGAACTACGAGCAGTACTTC
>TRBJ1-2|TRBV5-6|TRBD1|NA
CASSARIQGRLNYGYTF
TGTGCCAGCAGCGCCAGAATACAGGGGCGGCTGAACTATGGCTACACCTTC
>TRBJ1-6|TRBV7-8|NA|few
CASSSTGGSPLHF
TGTGCCAGCAGCTCTACCGGGGGATCACCCCTCCACTTT
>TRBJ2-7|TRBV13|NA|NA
CASSPWGAGALSYEQYF
TGTGCCAGCAGCCCCTGGGGGGCGGGGGCCCTCTCCTACGAGCAGTACTTC